This entry lists 7 T cell receptor beta chains sequenced from one sample in a study of OX40 agonist ivuxolimab in advanced cancers. The data were produced by immunoSEQ multiplex PCR, yet TCRdb's version contains in-frame clones alone and is incomplete. The table shows approximately 68,000 clones, with 80% to 90% occurring only once. Sequenced here: CD4+ or CD8+ T cells sorted from blood, sampled in a trial of the OX40 agonist ivuxolimab. The receptors derive from an adult with an advanced solid tumor such as melanoma, head and neck, liver or kidney cancer.

V gene TRBV27 combines with J gene TRBJ2-3; the match to TRBD2 covers 8 bases. The germline V gene has CDR1 MNHEY and CDR2 SMNVEV (reference sequence). CDR3 length equals 18 residues. The V segment lost 5 bases and the J segment 3 bases; nucleotides outside the gene matches: 16. CDR3 bases: TGTGCCAGCAGTACCCCCGCATGGCGGGGGGTAAGAACAGATACGCAGTATTTT. Translating it yields CASSTPAWRGVRTDTQYF.

This chain connects TRBV28 to TRBJ1-2; D gene ambiguous. There are 11 residues in the CDR3. Trimming left V 4 bases short and J 5 bases short, with 5 bases between. Germline assignment: CDR1 MDHEN and CDR2 SYDVKM. CDR3 sequence (DNA): TGTGCCAGCAGTTCCGAGTATGGCTACACCTTC. This sequence encodes CASSSEYGYTF.

V is TRBV6-1 and J is TRBJ1-2; D uncertain. This CDR3 comprises 12 residues. V gave up 7 bases and J gave up 4 bases, with 10 bases separating them. CDR1 is MNHNS, CDR2 SASEGT, per germline. CDR3 amino acids: CASTLDFYGYTF. CDR3 in DNA: TGTGCCAGCACTCTGGACTTCTATGGCTACACCTTC.

The rearrangement uses TRBV7-2 and TRBJ2-7; 8 bases align to TRBD1. Looked up from germline, CDR1 is SGHTA and CDR2 is FQGNSA. Germline trimming cut 5 bases from V and 2 bases from J; bases unmatched to any gene: 8. The CDR3 is 15 amino acids. The CDR3 DNA reads TGTGCCAGCAGCCGAAATGGACAGGGTCCCTACGAGCAGTACTTC. Translated: CASSRNGQGPYEQYF.

J is TRBJ2-1 and V is TRBV10-3; 7 nucleotides align to TRBD1. J was trimmed by 1 base and V by 3 bases; bases with no gene match: 3. Germline V gives CDR1 ENHRY, CDR2 SYGVKD. This CDR3 is built from 15 residues. The CDR3 loop reads CAISERTGSYNEQFF. The DNA for the CDR3 is TGTGCCATCAGTGAACGGACAGGTTCCTACAATGAGCAGTTCTTC.

The gene calls are TRBV11-2 and TRBJ1-1, with 7 bases matching TRBD1. CDR3 length: 15 residues. Germline V CDR1 and CDR2: SGHAT, FQNNGV. Trimming at V came to 2 bases and at J to 1 base, leaving 4 bases not matched to a gene. The CDR3 DNA reads TGTGCCAGCAGCTTACACCCAGGGGGGAACACTGAAGCTTTCTTT. Translation: CASSLHPGGNTEAFF.

This chain connects TRBV19 to TRBJ1-3; D gene ambiguous. With 10 bases removed from V and 8 bases from J, the gap between germline ends came to 12 bases. Germline V gene sequence: CDR1 LNHDA, CDR2 SQIVND (reference sequence). This CDR3 is built from 11 residues. CDR3 sequence reads: CATLGGHTIYF. In DNA, the CDR3 is TGTGCCACCCTCGGAGGGCACACCATATATTTT.